Sequencing of this TCR beta chain was carried out in a study of cytomegalovirus exposure and HLA in healthy donors. Remarks on this clone: What it recognizes is unknown.

Study-wide findings and caveats: An analysis was carried out later, and it reportedly showed fewer N-insertions in an Asian-associated ancestry cluster than the approximately 700-donor mean.

Primers: 60 Vbeta forward and 13 Jbeta reverse. Assay: immunoSEQ multiplex PCR; the TCRdb copy retains only in-frame clones and omits some. The sample includes more than 150,000 clones, less than 90% seen only once; the top ten take approximately 1.3%. Trimming pared 4 bases from V and 0 bases from J, leaving 9 bases between. The CDR3 is made up of 15 amino acids. From germline, CDR1 is MNHEY and CDR2 SVGAGI. The sequence came from a girl between 10 and 17 years old in good health and CMV-seropositive. The chain combines TRBV6-5 with TRBJ1-4; D remains unclear. The sequenced material came from PBMCs. The CDR3 here is CASSSYRATNEKLFF. CDR3 sequence (DNA): TGTGCCAGCAGTTCCTACCGAGCAACTAATGAAAAACTGTTTTTT.